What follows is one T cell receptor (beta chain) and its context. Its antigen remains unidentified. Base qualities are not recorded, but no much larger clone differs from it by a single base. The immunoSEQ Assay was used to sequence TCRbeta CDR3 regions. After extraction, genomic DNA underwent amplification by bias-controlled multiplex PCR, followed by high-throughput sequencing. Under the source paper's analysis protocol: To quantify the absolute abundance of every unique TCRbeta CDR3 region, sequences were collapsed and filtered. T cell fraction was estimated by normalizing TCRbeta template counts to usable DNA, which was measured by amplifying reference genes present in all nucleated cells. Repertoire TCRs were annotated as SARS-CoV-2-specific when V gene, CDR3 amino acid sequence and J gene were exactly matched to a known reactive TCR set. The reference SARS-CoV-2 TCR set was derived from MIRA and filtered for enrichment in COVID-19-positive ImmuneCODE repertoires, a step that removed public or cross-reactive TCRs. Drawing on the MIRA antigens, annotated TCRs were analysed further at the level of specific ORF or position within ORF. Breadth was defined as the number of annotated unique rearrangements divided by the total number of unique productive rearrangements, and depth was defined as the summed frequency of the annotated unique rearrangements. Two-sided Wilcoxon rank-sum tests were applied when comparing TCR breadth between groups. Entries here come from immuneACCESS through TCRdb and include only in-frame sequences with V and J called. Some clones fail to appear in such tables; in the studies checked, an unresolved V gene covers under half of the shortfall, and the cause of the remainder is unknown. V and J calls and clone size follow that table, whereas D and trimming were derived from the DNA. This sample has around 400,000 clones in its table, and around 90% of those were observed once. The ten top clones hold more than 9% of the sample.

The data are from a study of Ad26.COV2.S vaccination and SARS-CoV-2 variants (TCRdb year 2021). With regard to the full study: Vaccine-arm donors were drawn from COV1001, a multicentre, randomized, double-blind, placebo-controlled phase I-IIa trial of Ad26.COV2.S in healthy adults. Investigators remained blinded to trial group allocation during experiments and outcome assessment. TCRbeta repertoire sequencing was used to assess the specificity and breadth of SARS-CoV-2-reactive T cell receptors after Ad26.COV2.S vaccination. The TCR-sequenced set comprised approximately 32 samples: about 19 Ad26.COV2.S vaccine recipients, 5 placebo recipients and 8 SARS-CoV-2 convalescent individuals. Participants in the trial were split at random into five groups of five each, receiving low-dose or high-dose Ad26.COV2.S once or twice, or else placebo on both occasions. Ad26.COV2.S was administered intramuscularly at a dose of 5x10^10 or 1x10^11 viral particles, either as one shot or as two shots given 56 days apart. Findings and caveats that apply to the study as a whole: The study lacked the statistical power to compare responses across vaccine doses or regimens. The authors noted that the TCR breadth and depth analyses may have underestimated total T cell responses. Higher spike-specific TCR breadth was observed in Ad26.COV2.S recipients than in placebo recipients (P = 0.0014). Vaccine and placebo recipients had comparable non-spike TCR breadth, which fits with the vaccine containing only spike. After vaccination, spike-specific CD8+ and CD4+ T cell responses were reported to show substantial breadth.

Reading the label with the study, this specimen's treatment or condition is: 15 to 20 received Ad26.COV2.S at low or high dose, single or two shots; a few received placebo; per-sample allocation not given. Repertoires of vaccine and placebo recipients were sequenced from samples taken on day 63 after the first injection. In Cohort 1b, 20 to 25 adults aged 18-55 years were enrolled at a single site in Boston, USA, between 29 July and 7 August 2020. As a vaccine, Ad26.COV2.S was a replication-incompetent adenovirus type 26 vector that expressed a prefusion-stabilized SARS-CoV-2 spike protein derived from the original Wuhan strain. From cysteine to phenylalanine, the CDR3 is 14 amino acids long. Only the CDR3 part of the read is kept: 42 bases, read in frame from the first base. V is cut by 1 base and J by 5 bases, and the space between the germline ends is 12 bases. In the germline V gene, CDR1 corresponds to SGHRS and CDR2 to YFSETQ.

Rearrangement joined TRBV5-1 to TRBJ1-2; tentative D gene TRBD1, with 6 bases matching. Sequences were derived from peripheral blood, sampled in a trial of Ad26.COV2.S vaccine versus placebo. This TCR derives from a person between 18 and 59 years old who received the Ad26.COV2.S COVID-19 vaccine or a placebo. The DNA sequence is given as TGCGCCAGCAGCTTGAAAAGGGGGGAGTATGGCTACACCTTC. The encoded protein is CASSLKRGEYGYTF.